This TCR beta chain was profiled in a study of blood T cell repertoires in COVID-19. Study context: Donors in the United States, Italy and Spain gave samples during acute or convalescent COVID-19.

Original processing methods: Quantification of nucleated cells was approximated via reference gene primer amplification. The method was immunoSEQ multiplex PCR; TCRdb's version includes in-frame clones alone and lacks a portion of them. Clone size and the V and J calls come from that table; the DNA yielded D and trimming. Of 80,000 or so clones in the sample, roughly 81% were seen once. A Seattle source enrolled patients during active infection and followed them longitudinally. The V end was cut by 3 bases, the J end by 0 bases, with 24 bases between. The CDR3 has 20 residues. Germline V gives CDR1 LNHNV, CDR2 YYDKDF (reference sequence).

V gene TRBV15 combines with J gene TRBJ1-5; weak D call: TRBD1 (6 bases). The source is a man in his fifties or sixties with COVID-19, enrolled during active disease. Sequencing used peripheral blood. The CDR3 spells CATSRTPDDTGSYSNQPQHF. In DNA form, the CDR3 reads TGTGCCACCAGCAGGACCCCAGACGATACAGGGTCATATAGCAATCAGCCCCAGCATTTT.